A selection of T cell receptor beta chains follows, all from one sample in a study of CD8 T cells in ankylosing spondylitis. MiXCR was run by TCRdb on the 5' RACE reads, yielding one entry per CDR3 protein. This sample has about 150,000 distinct CDR3 sequences, with around 10% found just once. Sample: blood, either unsorted or a sorted T cell fraction (not recorded which). These receptors all stem from a female donor with ankylosing spondylitis or in good health (not recorded which). CDR3s include the opening cysteine and the closing phenylalanine or tryptophan. The D gene is left open where the match is weak. Size is omitted from some rows. Given values are once, few, many or a class for expanded clones.

size	V	D	J	CDR3	DNA
.	TRBV19	TRBD1	TRBJ1-2	CASSGTAGTGSYTF	TGTGCCAGTAGTGGGACAGCGGGAACGGGGAGCTACACCTTC
many	TRBV7-2	.	TRBJ2-7	CASSFLYSYEQYF	TGTGCCAGCAGCTTCCTTTACTCCTACGAGCAGTACTTC
many	TRBV29-1	TRBD2	TRBJ2-1	CSVESSGSHFF	TGCAGCGTTGAGAGTAGCGGGAGTCACTTCTTC
medium-sized	TRBV12-3/TRBV12-4	.	TRBJ2-3	CASSFGGTTDTQYF	TGTGCCAGCAGTTTCGGCGGAACTACAGATACGCAGTATTTT
many	TRBV20-1	.	TRBJ1-5	CSAPPAGLSNQPQHF	TGCAGTGCTCCTCCGGCGGGTTTAAGCAATCAGCCCCAGCATTTT
many	TRBV10-3	TRBD1	TRBJ2-1	CAISHRTGDNEQFF	TGTGCCATCAGCCATAGGACAGGGGACAATGAGCAGTTCTTC
many	TRBV7-2	.	TRBJ2-1	CASSLVSLEQFF	TGTGCCAGCAGCTTAGTTTCACTAGAGCAGTTCTTC
few	TRBV23-1	.	TRBJ2-7	CASSQWGPPYEQYF	TGCGCCAGCAGTCAATGGGGGCCGCCTTACGAGCAGTACTTC
many	TRBV7-8	TRBD2	TRBJ2-1	CATRRRLAGGNEQFF	TGTGCCACCAGGAGGCGACTAGCGGGTGGTAATGAGCAGTTCTTC
many	TRBV28	.	TRBJ2-6	CASSLWGTGANVLTF	TGTGCCAGCAGTTTATGGGGAACTGGGGCCAACGTCCTGACTTTC
many	TRBV20-1	.	TRBJ1-2	CSARDPRGFGYTF	TGCAGTGCTAGAGATCCCCGAGGGTTCGGCTACACCTTC
many	TRBV25-1	.	TRBJ2-2	CASTPDRVIGTGELFF	TGTGCCAGCACCCCGGACAGAGTGATAGGCACCGGGGAGCTGTTTTTT
.	TRBV5-1	.	TRBJ2-2	CASSPISDGTGELFF	TGCGCCAGCAGCCCAATCTCGGACGGTACCGGGGAGCTGTTTTTT
many	TRBV19	.	TRBJ2-1	CASSPRGVEGESRYNEQFF	TGTGCCAGTAGCCCTCGAGGTGTAGAGGGGGAGTCCAGGTACAATGAGCAGTTCTTC
many	TRBV2	.	TRBJ2-5	CASSGQVPQETQYF	TGTGCCAGCAGTGGGCAGGTTCCCCAAGAGACCCAGTACTTC
many	TRBV5-5	.	TRBJ1-1	CASSSQGSSTEAFF	TGTGCCAGCAGCTCCCAAGGGTCGAGCACTGAAGCTTTCTTT
many	TRBV11-2	TRBD2	TRBJ2-3	CASSPGLAGDTQYF	TGTGCCAGCAGCCCGGGACTAGCGGGAGATACGCAGTATTTT
.	TRBV3-1	.	TRBJ2-3	CACCQVGSRDKGRRTDTQYF	TGTGCCTGCTGCCAAGTGGGGAGCCGGGACAAGGGGAGGCGCACAGATACGCAGTATTTT
.	TRBV5-5	.	TRBJ2-2	CASGHLSRGVMSGELFF	TGTGCCAGCGGCCACCTCTCTAGGGGTGTAATGTCCGGGGAGCTGTTTTTT
many	TRBV20-1	.	TRBJ1-2	CSARDGVIYGYTF	TGCAGTGCTAGAGATGGGGTTATCTATGGCTACACCTTC
many	TRBV28	TRBD1	TRBJ1-4	CASSPRTGVREKLFF	TGTGCCAGCAGTCCAAGGACAGGAGTTCGGGAAAAACTGTTTTTT
many	TRBV20-1	.	TRBJ1-4	CSAREAAGPNEKLFF	TGCAGTGCTAGAGAGGCGGCAGGTCCAAATGAAAAACTGTTTTTT
many	TRBV28	.	TRBJ2-5	CASSLLAGMETQYF	TGTGCCAGCAGTTTATTGGCGGGGATGGAGACCCAGTACTTC
many	TRBV7-2	.	TRBJ2-3	CASSLVGFTSTDTQYF	TGTGCCAGCAGCTTAGTAGGATTCACTAGCACAGATACGCAGTATTTT
many	TRBV20-1	TRBD1	TRBJ1-6	CSADETGTGNSPLHF	TGCAGTGCTGATGAAACCGGGACAGGGAATTCACCCCTCCACTTT
many	TRBV5-1	.	TRBJ2-1	CASSLGLANNEQFF	TGCGCCAGCAGCTTGGGGCTAGCCAACAATGAGCAGTTCTTC
few	TRBV6-1	.	TRBJ1-1	CASSEKGPYTEAFF	TGTGCCAGCAGTGAGAAGGGGCCGTACACTGAAGCTTTCTTT
many	TRBV6-5	.	TRBJ1-1	CASSSSVAEAFF	TGTGCCAGCAGTTCCTCTGTAGCTGAAGCTTTCTTT
many	TRBV5-8	.	TRBJ1-4	CASNAGGATNEKLFF	TGTGCCAGCAACGCCGGGGGTGCAACTAATGAAAAACTGTTTTTT
many	TRBV5-6	.	TRBJ1-6	CASSHTERINSPLHF	TGTGCCAGCAGCCACACAGAACGGATTAATTCACCCCTCCACTTT
many	TRBV10-3	.	TRBJ2-2	CAISESVNTGELFF	TGTGCCATCAGTGAGTCGGTGAACACCGGGGAGCTGTTTTTT
many	TRBV9	.	TRBJ2-7	CASSVGWQGSREQYF	TGTGCCAGCAGCGTAGGATGGCAGGGGAGTCGCGAGCAGTACTTC
many	TRBV6-5	.	TRBJ1-2	CASSSPMEEGYTF	TGTGCCAGCAGTTCCCCGATGGAAGAGGGCTACACCTTC
.	TRBV11-3	.	TRBJ2-1	CASSLDSSNEQFF	TGTGCCAGCAGCTTAGATTCCAGCAATGAGCAGTTCTTC
many	TRBV20-1	.	TRBJ2-7	CSAKGAGTATSYEQYF	TGCAGTGCCAAAGGGGCGGGGACAGCAACCTCCTACGAGCAGTACTTC
many	TRBV3-1	.	TRBJ2-7	CASSQEKRPQYF	TGTGCCAGCAGCCAAGAAAAAAGGCCGCAGTACTTC
many	TRBV5-1	.	TRBJ1-2	CASSLALASNYGYTF	TGCGCCAGCAGCTTGGCCTTAGCATCGAACTATGGCTACACCTTC
many	TRBV14	.	TRBJ1-1	CASSQHRFNTEAFF	TGTGCCAGCAGCCAGCACAGGTTCAACACTGAAGCTTTCTTT
many	TRBV5-1	TRBD1	TRBJ1-1	CASSAYRTGATEAFF	TGCGCCAGCAGCGCGTACCGGACAGGGGCCACTGAAGCTTTCTTT
many	TRBV30	.	TRBJ2-3	CAWNLGPTDTQYF	TGTGCCTGGAACCTCGGCCCTACAGATACGCAGTATTTT
many	TRBV20-1	.	TRBJ2-1	CSALDPVPDNEQFF	TGCAGTGCTCTTGACCCCGTCCCCGACAATGAGCAGTTCTTC
many	TRBV25-1	TRBD2	TRBJ2-1	CASSATSGRPNEQFF	TGTGCCAGCAGTGCAACTAGCGGGAGGCCCAATGAGCAGTTCTTC
.	TRBV5-4	.	TRBJ2-5	CASSLGSPFQETQYF	TGTGCCAGCAGCTTGGGGTCACCTTTCCAAGAGACCCAGTACTTC
many	TRBV28	.	TRBJ2-7	CASSRHDSYEQYF	TGTGCCAGCAGTCGCCATGACAGCTACGAGCAGTACTTC
many	TRBV7-9	TRBD2	TRBJ2-1	CASSSLAGGWSNEQFF	TGTGCCAGCAGCTCACTAGCGGGAGGGTGGAGCAATGAGCAGTTCTTC
many	TRBV5-1	.	TRBJ1-2	CASSLELAENYGYTF	TGCGCCAGCAGCTTGGAGTTGGCGGAGAACTATGGCTACACCTTC
few	TRBV19	.	TRBJ1-2	CASRPTADYGYTF	TGTGCCAGTAGACCCACGGCGGACTATGGCTACACCTTC
many	TRBV21-1	.	TRBJ1-6	CASSKLIGQGGISYNSPLHF	TGTGCCAGCAGCAAATTGATCGGACAGGGAGGGATCTCCTATAATTCACCCCTCCACTTT
many	TRBV15	.	TRBJ1-4	CATSRGLGGLGEKLFF	TGTGCCACCAGCAGAGGCTTAGGGGGGCTTGGTGAAAAACTGTTTTTT
many	TRBV20-1	.	TRBJ1-2	CSARSGQQFNYGYTF	TGCAGTGCCCGTTCGGGACAACAATTTAACTATGGCTACACCTTC
.	TRBV20-1	TRBD2	TRBJ2-1	CSASHGPSGEIYNEQFF	TGTAGTGCTAGCCACGGGCCTAGCGGGGAAATCTACAATGAGCAGTTCTTC
many	TRBV6-1	TRBD2	TRBJ2-2	CASSASGGAGSGELFF	TGTGCCAGCAGTGCCAGCGGGGGGGCCGGTTCTGGGGAGCTGTTTTTT